A selection of T cell receptor beta chains follows, all from one sample in a study of identifying expanded T cells in peripheral blood. Sequenced by immunoSEQ multiplex PCR; TCRdb stores in-frame clones only, minus some. The data show about 80,000 clones, 85% to 90% seen once. What was sequenced was blood. All receptors come from a person between 18 and 75 years old in good health. The CDR3 runs from the conserved cysteine through the conserved F or W. The D gene is left open where the match is weak. Expanded clones are given a class, and other clones once, few, many or no size at all.

TRBV30	-	-	TRBJ1-2	TGTGCCTGGACGGCGGAACCCATTAATGGCTACACCTTC	CAWTAEPINGYTF
TRBV4-2	-	-	TRBJ1-6	TGTGCCAGCAGCCAAGGTGGAACCAGCTCCTATAATTCACCCCTCCACTTT	CASSQGGTSSYNSPLHF
TRBV5-1	-	-	TRBJ2-5	TGCGCCAGCAGCTTGGGACAGGCCCAAAGTGGGGCCCAGTACTTC	CASSLGQAQSGAQYF
TRBV16	-	-	TRBJ1-6	TGTGCCAGCAGTCCATCCTTCTCCTATAATTCACCCCTCCACTTT	CASSPSFSYNSPLHF
TRBV19	-	-	TRBJ2-6	TGTGCCAGTAGTATCCCGGGGGCCTTCCTCTCTGGGGCCAACGTCCTGACTTTC	CASSIPGAFLSGANVLTF
TRBV18	-	-	TRBJ1-3	TGTGCCAGCTCACCAAGTGCAGGCGGTGTCTCTGGAAACACCATATATTTT	CASSPSAGGVSGNTIYF
TRBV29-1	-	-	TRBJ2-3	TGCAGCCGTTCAAGACTACTACCTTACACAGATACGCAGTATTTT	CSRSRLLPYTDTQYF
TRBV18	few	TRBD1	TRBJ2-7	TGTGCCAGCTCACCGGGGGACAGCTACTACGAGCAGTACTTC	CASSPGDSYYEQYF
TRBV19	-	TRBD2	TRBJ2-1	TGTGCCAGTAGTATGGTCCCTAGCGGGGGGTGGAATGAGCAGTTCTTC	CASSMVPSGGWNEQFF
TRBV6-5	-	-	TRBJ2-1	TGTGCCAGCAGTTTCGACGGGGGGCCAAACAATGAGCAGTTCTTC	CASSFDGGPNNEQFF
TRBV13	-	TRBD1	TRBJ2-7	TGTGCCAGCAGCTTAGGGGGGACAGGGTCCTCCTACGAGCAGTACTTC	CASSLGGTGSSYEQYF
TRBV4-2	once	-	TRBJ2-5	TGTGCCAGCAGCCAAGATGCCGGGCGCCAAGAGACCCAGTACTTC	CASSQDAGRQETQYF
TRBV10-3	-	-	TRBJ1-2	TGTGCCATCAGTGAGTCTGTGGTAAGGGATGGCTACACCTTC	CAISESVVRDGYTF
TRBV5-4	-	-	TRBJ2-3	TGTGCCAGCAGCTCGGCTATCACAGATACGCAGTATTTT	CASSSAITDTQYF
TRBV7-2	-	-	TRBJ2-5	TGTGCCAGCAGCTCTGGGGTTGAGAAAGAGACCCAGTACTTC	CASSSGVEKETQYF
TRBV11-2	-	-	TRBJ2-7	TGTGCCAGCAGCTTAGTACAGGGTTCACCCTACGAGCAGTACTTC	CASSLVQGSPYEQYF
TRBV2	-	TRBD2	TRBJ2-7	TGTGCCAGCACTAAAGACGGGGGGTACGAGCAGTACTTC	CASTKDGGYEQYF
TRBV25-1	-	-	TRBJ2-3	TGTGCCAGCAGCAAACGTCCCGATACGCAGTATTTT	CASSKRPDTQYF
TRBV5-6	-	-	TRBJ2-4	TGTGCCAGCAGCTACTGGGCCCAAAACATTCAGTACTTC	CASSYWAQNIQYF
TRBV11-2	-	-	TRBJ2-4	TGTGCCAGCAGCCCCCACCGGGACAATTTAGCCAAAAACATTCAGTACTTC	CASSPHRDNLAKNIQYF
TRBV28	-	-	TRBJ2-7	TGTGCCAGCAGTTCCCTAGGAGACTACGAGCAGTACTTC	CASSSLGDYEQYF
TRBV4-2	-	TRBD1	TRBJ1-2	TGTGCCAGCAGTCAAGGCGGACAGGGGCTTTCTGGCTACACCTTC	CASSQGGQGLSGYTF
TRBV25-1	-	-	TRBJ2-4	TGTGCCAGCAGTTTACAGGGTAACATTCAGTACTTC	CASSLQGNIQYF
TRBV19	-	-	TRBJ1-2	TGTGCCAGTAGTATAGACGGCGGGAACTATGGCTACACCTTC	CASSIDGGNYGYTF
TRBV7-9	-	-	TRBJ2-3	TGTGCCAGCAGCTTAGAGGGGGCAGATACGCAGTATTTT	CASSLEGADTQYF
TRBV18	few	-	TRBJ2-7	TGTGCCAGCTCACCACAGGGATCGCCCTACGAGCAGTACTTC	CASSPQGSPYEQYF
TRBV18	once	-	TRBJ1-2	TGTGCCAGCTCACCCCAGCTCCCCCAGACAGTATTCACGTATGGCTACACCTTC	CASSPQLPQTVFTYGYTF
TRBV6-1	once	TRBD1	TRBJ2-7	TGTGCCAGCAGTGAAGGTTTAGGGACAGGGGGCCATGAGCAGTACTTC	CASSEGLGTGGHEQYF
TRBV9	-	-	TRBJ2-2	TGTGCCAGCAGGGGAAACACCGGGGAGCTGTTTTTT	CASRGNTGELFF